This T cell receptor (beta chain) was found in a study of beta chain features in type 1 diabetes. Expressed TCRB transcripts were sequenced because the entire RNA isolate underwent reverse transcription. Sequenced by immunoSEQ multiplex PCR; TCRdb stores in-frame clones only, minus some. The data contain roughly 700,000 clones, under 15% of them singletons. Sorting that relied on CD45RO/CCR7/CD25/CD127/CD95/CD27 yielded CD4+ naive, central memory, regulatory and stem cell-like memory cells. Study outcomes and limitations: More deletions and fewer insertions at VDJ junctions were found in patients with type 1 diabetes. HLA effects on TCRB rearrangement stayed unresolved here. The naive, central memory and Treg TCRB repertoires looked more alike in patients than they did in healthy donors. In all four CD4+ subsets, TCRB CDR3 length was significantly, moderately reduced in type 1 diabetes.

A note on this clone: Its target is unknown.

In germline, CDR1 is LNHNV, CDR2 YYDKDF (reference sequence). The CDR3 is made up of 13 amino acids. V shed 0 bases and J shed 5 bases, with 8 bases lying between them. The source material was naive CD4+ T cells from blood. The receptor's source is a man between 18 and 35 years old with type 1 diabetes. The chain is built from TRBV15 and TRBJ2-7; perhaps TRBD1 as D (5 bases). CDR3 amino acids: CATSRDRRDEQYF. The CDR3 DNA is TGTGCCACCAGCAGAGATCGCAGGGACGAGCAGTACTTC.